The rows below give T cell receptor beta chains drawn from one sample of a study of T cell responses to AZD1222 COVID-19 vaccine. Clones were read by immunoSEQ multiplex PCR, and TCRdb kept only the in-frame ones, dropping some. Of nearly 80,000 clones listed, approximately 80% are singletons. The source was peripheral blood, collected on day 0 of AZD1222 vaccination. The receptors derive from an adult in good health. CDR3s include the opening cysteine and the closing phenylalanine or tryptophan. The D gene is left open where the match is weak. Not every row has a clone size; where given, it reads once, few, many or a size class.

d_call	j_call	v_call	clone_size	cdr3_aa	cdr3_nt
-	TRBJ1-2	TRBV6-1	once	CASSELRQGAYTF	TGTGCCAGCAGTGAACTCCGGCAGGGAGCCTACACCTTC
-	TRBJ1-1	TRBV6-2/TRBV6-3	-	CASNPSGNTEAFF	TGTGCCAGCAACCCTTCAGGGAACACTGAAGCTTTCTTT
TRBD1	TRBJ1-6	TRBV28	-	CASRAGGSSYNSPLHF	TGTGCCAGCAGGGCAGGGGGTAGCTCCTATAATTCACCCCTCCACTTT
-	TRBJ2-3	TRBV29-1	few	CSVEGRGLATDTQYF	TGCAGCGTCGAGGGGAGAGGACTTGCCACAGATACGCAGTATTTT
-	TRBJ1-1	TRBV10-3	few	CAISATGSTEAFF	TGTGCCATCAGTGCTACAGGAAGCACTGAAGCTTTCTTT
-	TRBJ1-3	TRBV9	-	CASSVGSSWSSGNTIYF	TGTGCCAGCAGCGTAGGGTCCAGCTGGAGCTCTGGAAACACCATATATTTT
TRBD2	TRBJ2-2	TRBV5-1	once	CASSQGTSGTGELFF	TGCGCCAGCAGTCAAGGGACTAGCGGCACCGGGGAGCTGTTTTTT
-	TRBJ2-7	TRBV6-5	once	CASSAGDEQYF	TGTGCCAGCAGCGCCGGCGATGAGCAGTACTTC
-	TRBJ1-5	TRBV12-3/TRBV12-4	-	CASSFSENQPQHF	TGTGCCAGCAGTTTCTCGGAAAATCAGCCCCAGCATTTT
-	TRBJ2-3	TRBV18	once	CASSPTVGTISSTDTQYF	TGTGCCAGCTCACCAACGGTTGGGACCATATCAAGCACAGATACGCAGTATTTT
-	TRBJ2-7	TRBV24-1	once	CATSDFVKWSEQYF	TGTGCCACCAGTGATTTTGTAAAGTGGAGCGAGCAGTACTTC
-	TRBJ1-4	TRBV7-2	-	CASSVGVREKLFF	TGTGCCAGCAGCGTGGGGGTTAGGGAAAAACTGTTTTTT